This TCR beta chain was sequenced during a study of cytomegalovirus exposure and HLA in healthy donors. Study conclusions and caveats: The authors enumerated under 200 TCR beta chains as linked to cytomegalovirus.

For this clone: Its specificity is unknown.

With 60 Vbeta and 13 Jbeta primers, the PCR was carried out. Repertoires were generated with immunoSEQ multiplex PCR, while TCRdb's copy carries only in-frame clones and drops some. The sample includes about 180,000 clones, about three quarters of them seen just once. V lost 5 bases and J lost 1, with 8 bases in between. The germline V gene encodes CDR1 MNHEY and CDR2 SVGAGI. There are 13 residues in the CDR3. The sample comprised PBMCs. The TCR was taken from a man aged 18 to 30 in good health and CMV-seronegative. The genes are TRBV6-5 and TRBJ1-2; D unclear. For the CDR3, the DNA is TGTGCCAGCAGTCGACGGAGTAACTATGGCTACACCTTC. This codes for CASSRRSNYGYTF.